The 3 T cell receptor beta chains below all came from one sample that was sequenced in a study of T cell repertoires in cytomegalovirus infection. From the reads, TCRdb called clonotypes with MiXCR, one entry per CDR3 protein. This sample has about 890,000 distinct CDR3 sequences, with approximately 30% found just once. Their antigen targets remain unknown. Sample: cultured CD8+ T cells from PBMCs, taken from culture after CMV antigen stimulation. Every receptor here comes from a human donor in good health (CMV status not recorded). Some clones in this sample may be carry-over from other donors' samples.

This clonotype was observed a handful of times. This chain links TRBV11-2 with TRBJ2-3; TRBD2 aligns across 9 bases. The CDR3 runs to 18 residues. Germline V gene sequence: CDR1 SGHAT, CDR2 FQNNGV. Losses at the gene ends were 5 bases for V and 3 bases for J; bases not matched to a gene: 15. CDR3 in amino acids: CASSPGFQRGARTDTQYF. DNA of the CDR3: TGTGCCAGCAGCCCCGGGTTTCAGCGGGGGGCGAGAACAGATACGCAGTATTTT.

This chain links TRBV7-6 with TRBJ2-5, with 8 positions matching TRBD1. With V trimmed by 5 bases and J by 5 bases, 10 bases remained unmatched. The CDR3 contains 15 residues. Germline loops: CDR1 SGHVS, CDR2 FNYEAQ. The chain's CDR3 is CASSRTRGLGETQYF. The CDR3 nucleotides read TGTGCCAGCAGCCGAACCAGGGGGCTGGGTGAGACCCAGTACTTC.

The gene calls are TRBV19 and TRBJ2-2, with D unresolved. Per the germline V gene, CDR1 is LNHDA and CDR2 is SQIVND (reference sequence). The CDR3 is 16 residues long. V was clipped by 1 base and J by 0 bases, with 9 bases between them. In nucleotides, the CDR3 is TGTGCCAGTAGTATAGGACGCGGTTCGAACACCGGGGAGCTGTTTTTT. As protein: CASSIGRGSNTGELFF.